The 20 T cell receptor beta chains presented below share a single source sample, sequenced in a study of shared clonotypes between healthy human individuals. The method was immunoSEQ multiplex PCR; TCRdb's version includes in-frame clones alone and lacks a portion of them. The sample lists about 2.3 million clones, 92% occurring once. The sample consisted of naive CD4+ T cells from PBMCs. Subset in this sample: CD45RA+ positively selected. Receptor source: a man younger than 35 in good health. Some clones in this sample may be carry-over from other donors' samples.

The chain uses TRBV29-1 and TRBJ1-4; D is ambiguous. Trimming stripped 1 base from V and 7 bases from J, with 13 bases between. Looked up from germline, CDR1 is SQVTM and CDR2 is ANQGSEA. The CDR3 extends over 14 amino acids. CDR3 bases: TGCAGCGTTGAAGTTACCCGAGAGGGTGAAAAACTGTTTTTT. Encoded protein: CSVEVTREGEKLFF.

V and J are TRBV9 and TRBJ2-1; D is unresolved. CDR1 and CDR2 from the germline V gene are SGDLS and YYNGEE. Deletions cut 2 bases from V and 9 bases from J, with 9 bases between. CDR3 length: 12 amino acids. The CDR3 region is CASSVLAGEQFF. CDR3 in DNA: TGTGCCAGCAGCGTCTTAGCTGGTGAGCAGTTCTTC.

The chain combines TRBV30 with TRBJ1-1; the D is unclear. The CDR3 spans 13 residues. In germline, CDR1 is GTSNPN, CDR2 SVGIG (reference sequence). In nucleotides, the CDR3 is TGTGCTTTCGAGTACGAGAAATACACTGAAGCTTTCTTT. Protein sequence: CAFEYEKYTEAFF.

The DNA for the CDR3 is TGTGCCAGCAGCCCCCGTCTGAGCACAGATACGCAGTATTTT. As protein: CASSPRLSTDTQYF. The chain has TRBV9 and TRBJ2-3; D gene uncertain. The CDR3 is 14 residues long. The V end lost 4 bases, the J end lost 0 bases, and 9 bases lay between the germline ends. Germline V gene sequence: CDR1 SGDLS, CDR2 YYNGEE.

The rearrangement uses TRBV30 and TRBJ2-2; the D is unclear. The germline V and J ends were trimmed by 2 bases and 5 bases, with 6 bases remaining between them. The CDR3 sequence is 12 residues long. Germline CDR1 and CDR2: GTSNPN and SVGIG (reference sequence). The CDR3 sequence: CAWSPQTGELFF. In DNA, the CDR3 is TGTGCCTGGAGTCCCCAAACCGGGGAGCTGTTTTTT.

The chain joins TRBV10-3 to TRBJ2-4; TRBD1 matches 8 bases. Germline values: CDR1 ENHRY, CDR2 SYGVKD. V was clipped by 4 bases and J by 6 bases; unmatched bases: 5. The CDR3 spans 14 residues. CDR3 sequence reads: CAISGTGIGNIQYF. CDR3 bases: TGTGCCATCAGTGGGACAGGGATCGGAAACATTCAGTACTTC.

This chain uses TRBV4-3 with TRBJ2-7, with D unclear. The germline V and J ends were trimmed by 0 bases and 4 bases, with 16 bases remaining between them. This CDR3 has 16 amino acids. Germline V gives CDR1 LGHNA, CDR2 YSLEER. This CDR3 is CASSQDWSQERYEQYF. Written as DNA, the CDR3 is TGCGCCAGCAGCCAAGATTGGAGTCAGGAAAGATACGAGCAGTACTTC.

The V call is TRBV4-1, the J call TRBJ2-7; 9 bases are shared with TRBD2. Trimming removed 1 base from V and 9 bases from J; junction bases left unmatched: 13. The CDR3 covers 16 residues. Germline-derived CDR1 and CDR2 are MGHRA and YSYEKL. The CDR3 is CASSQGGEAGGIAQYF. In DNA form, the CDR3 reads TGCGCCAGCAGCCAAGGGGGGGAAGCGGGAGGCATCGCGCAGTACTTC.

The gene calls are TRBV5-1 and TRBJ1-1; 9 bases fit TRBD1. V lost 0 bases, J lost 4 bases, and 7 bases stayed unmatched. This CDR3 region has 16 residues. CDR1 and CDR2 (germline): SGHRS, YFSETQ. CDR3 in DNA: TGCGCCAGCAGCTTGGGGACAGGGGCTGGGGGCACTGAAGCTTTCTTT. It translates to CASSLGTGAGGTEAFF.

The chain employs TRBV5-1 and TRBJ2-1; no clear D gene. The CDR3 extends over 13 amino acids. The germline V gene encodes CDR1 SGHRS and CDR2 YFSETQ. Trimming left V 0 bases short and J 7 bases short, with 8 bases between. The CDR3 region has the DNA TGCGCCAGCAGCTTGGGTCCGACTAATGAGCAGTTCTTC. Its protein product is CASSLGPTNEQFF.

The V call is TRBV11-2, the J call TRBJ2-3; D is perhaps TRBD2 (6 bases). Germline V gives CDR1 SGHAT, CDR2 FQNNGV. The ends were cut back, 4 bases at V and 11 bases at J, with 22 bases in the middle. The CDR3 spans 15 residues. This chain's CDR3 is CASSWGVAGGDRQYF. The CDR3 DNA sequence: TGTGCCAGCAGCTGGGGGGTAGCCGGTGGGGATCGGCAGTATTTT.

The chain employs TRBV28 and TRBJ1-3; D is perhaps TRBD1 (6 bases). Germline values: CDR1 MDHEN, CDR2 SYDVKM. The CDR3 totals 14 residues. Trimming pared 5 bases from V and 9 bases from J, leaving 17 bases between. The chain's CDR3 is CASSQRQARGTIYF. DNA for the CDR3: TGTGCCAGCAGTCAGAGACAGGCCCGGGGCACCATATATTTT.

Remarks on this clone: Different DNA sequences within this sample yield the same CDR3. The CDR3 region has the DNA TGTGCCAGCAGCTTAATTCGGGAAGAGACCCAGTACTTC. It is translated as CASSLIREETQYF. The chain carries TRBV7-2 and TRBJ2-5; D unresolved. This CDR3 comprises 13 residues. Germline assignment: CDR1 SGHTA and CDR2 FQGNSA. Trimming stripped 2 bases from V and 3 bases from J, with 7 bases between. The entire variable domain, with the rest obtained from reference TRBV7-2 and TRBJ2-5, is as follows: GAGVSQSPSNKVTEKGKDVELRCDPISGHTALYWYRQSLGQGLEFLIYFQGNSAPDKSGLPSDRFSAERTGGSVSTLTIQRTQQEDSAVYLCASSLIREETQYFGPGTRLLVL.

This chain uses TRBV2 with TRBJ2-7; D may be TRBD1 (5 bases). The CDR3 spans 14 residues. V was pared by 4 bases and J by 8 bases, with 18 bases between. Germline V gene data show CDR1 as SNHLY and CDR2 as FYNNEI. The DNA for the CDR3 is TGTGCCAGCAGTGGAAACAGACAGACCCAGAAGCAGTACTTC. This sequence encodes CASSGNRQTQKQYF.

The chain couples TRBV19 to TRBJ2-7, with TRBD2 identical over 9 bases. Trimming removed 4 bases from V and 6 bases from J; junction bases left unmatched: 10. Per the germline V gene, CDR1 is LNHDA and CDR2 is SQIVND (reference sequence). The CDR3 runs 15 residues. The CDR3 region is CASSKGIAGVPEQYF. CDR3 nucleotide sequence: TGTGCCAGTAGTAAGGGCATAGCGGGAGTGCCCGAGCAGTACTTC.

The chain joins TRBV18 to TRBJ2-3; 10 nucleotides match TRBD2. V lost 3 bases and J lost 1; bases outside the gene matches: 4. CDR1 is KGHSH and CDR2 is LQKENI in the germline V gene. This CDR3 has 16 residues. DNA of the CDR3: TGTGCCAGCTCACCCCTCGGGACTAGCGGCACAGATACGCAGTATTTT. Amino acids: CASSPLGTSGTDTQYF.

The CDR3 nucleotides read TGTGCCAGCAGCCTGCAGACGAATTCACCCCTCCACTTT. Translating it yields CASSLQTNSPLHF. The gene calls are TRBV11-3 and TRBJ1-6; no clear D. Germline CDR1 and CDR2: SGHNT and YENEEA. V gave up 5 bases and J gave up 7 bases, with 9 bases separating them. The CDR3 consists of 13 residues.

The rearrangement joins TRBV19 to TRBJ2-2; D tentatively reads TRBD1 or TRBD2 (5 bases each). With 6 bases removed from V and 5 bases from J, the gap between germline ends came to 19 bases. The CDR3 spans 16 residues. The germline V gene has CDR1 LNHDA and CDR2 SQIVND (reference sequence). The CDR3 is CASRPTQGVVTGELFF. The DNA for the CDR3 is TGTGCCAGTAGACCAACTCAGGGAGTTGTGACCGGGGAGCTGTTTTTT. Looking up the rest from reference TRBV19 and TRBJ2-2 gives the full variable domain: DGGITQSPKYLFRKEGQNVTLSCEQNLNHDAMYWYRQDPGQGLRLIYYSQIVNDFQKGDIAEGYSVSREKKESFPLTVTSAQKNPTAFYLCASRPTQGVVTGELFFGEGSRLTVL.

The J gene is TRBJ1-4, the V gene TRBV6-6; a possible D gene is TRBD1 (5 bases). V was cut by 2 bases and J by 0 bases, with 7 bases left in between. The CDR3 totals 15 residues. Germline values: CDR1 MNHNY, CDR2 SVGAGI (reference sequence). CDR3 nucleotide sequence: TGTGCCAGCAGTTACCAACAGGCAACTAATGAAAAACTGTTTTTT. It is translated as CASSYQQATNEKLFF.

This clone was found once. The rearrangement joins TRBV27 to TRBJ2-7; D is perhaps TRBD2 (6 bases). CDR3 length: 15 residues. CDR1 and CDR2 from the germline V gene are MNHEY and SMNVEV (reference sequence). Trimming pared 5 bases from V and 1 base from J, leaving 15 bases between. CDR3 in amino acids: CASSPLRAGSYEQYF. In nucleotides, the CDR3 is TGTGCCAGCAGTCCCCTCCGGGCGGGGTCCTACGAGCAGTACTTC.